The 12 T cell receptor beta chains below all came from one sample that was sequenced in a study of CD8+ T cells in alopecia areata (dated by TCRdb to between 2017 and 2018). Libraries were built with the immunoSEQ multiplex PCR assay. RNA was extracted from all samples and reverse transcribed into cDNA, which served as template for TCR sequencing. Here the immuneACCESS table is served through TCRdb, limited to in-frame sequences with V and J called. Missing clones are a known gap in these copies; in checked studies unresolved V genes cover under half, and the rest lacks a known reason. The sample features 250,000 or so clones, and none is a singleton. The ten largest clones capture about 1.1% of the sample. Pooled mouse cutaneous lymph node cells were stained for CD4, CD8alpha, NKG2D, NKG2ACE and other markers, then sorted on a BD Influx. Sequencing was carried out using CD4+ T cells sorted from a lymph node. The receptors stem from a C3H/HeJ mouse with alopecia areata. The MHC haplotype carried by mice of this strain is H2-k.

This clone was recorded many times. Mouse gene names and germline throughout. The DNA ends 4 residues before the CDR3 does, and the rest of the CDR3 is filled in from the germline J gene. This chain links TRBV13-1 with TRBJ2-1; a possible D gene is TRBD1 (5 bases). In germline, CDR1 is NSHNY, CDR2 SYGAGN. This CDR3 contains 13 residues. CDR3 bases read: TGTGCCAGCAGTGATGCGGAGGGGGCT. Translated: CASSDAEGA. The full-length CDR3 reads as CASSDAEGAEQFF.

This clone was detected a few times. Mouse germline and gene names are used. CDR3 DNA (partial): TGTGCCAGCAGTGATGCAGGCACAAACTCC. Its protein product is CASSDAGTNS. The whole CDR3 region reads CASSDAGTNSDYTF. The rearrangement links TRBV13-1 to TRBJ1-2; unclear D gene. The missing CDR3 end, 4 residues past where the read stops, is filled in from the germline J gene. V shed 0 bases and J shed 0 bases, with 6 bases lying between them. Germline CDR1 reads NSHNY; CDR2 reads SYGAGN. The CDR3 runs to 14 residues.

Of note for this clone: Gene names refer to mouse genes. The read stops 4 residues short of the end of the CDR3; the missing end is completed from the germline J gene. This rearrangement joins TRBV12-1 to TRBJ2-3; 7 nucleotides line up with TRBD1. The CDR3 runs 15 residues. The junction had 4 bases not matched to a gene; V was cut back by 2 bases and J by 0 bases. Germline CDR1 SGHSN, CDR2 HYEKVE. The sequenced CDR3 bases are TGTGCCAGCTCTCAGACAGGGTCTAGTGCAGAA. It encodes CASSQTGSSAE. In full, the CDR3 reads CASSQTGSSAETLYF. Complete variable domain (other parts from reference TRBV12-1 and TRBJ2-3): DSGVVQSPRHIIKEKGGRSVLTCIPISGHSNVVWYQQTLGKELKFLIQHYEKVERDKGFLPSRFSVQQFDDYHSEMNMSALELEDSAMYFCASSQTGSSAETLYFGSGTRLTVL.

Details on this clone: Gene names and germline match the mouse. The sequenced fragment ends 4 residues before the CDR3 boundary, so the rest is inferred from the germline J gene. This sequence joins TRBV17 and TRBJ2-3; tentatively, D is TRBD2 (7 bases). V was clipped by 2 bases and J by 0 bases, with 9 bases between them. CDR3 length: 15 residues. Germline V CDR1 and CDR2: MNHDT, YYDKIL. The part of the CDR3 DNA that was read is TGTGCTAGCAGTAGAAGGGGGGGGAGTGCAGAA. Protein: CASSRRGGSAE. The whole CDR3 region reads CASSRRGGSAETLYF.

As regards this clone: Mouse gene names apply. The CDR3 goes on 4 residues after the read ends, and that part is filled in from the germline J gene. The chain joins TRBV19 to TRBJ2-2; 7 bases are a match to TRBD2. V gave up 3 bases and J gave up 4 bases; unmatched junction bases: 6. CDR1 and CDR2 from the germline V gene are FNHDT and SITEND (reference sequence). The CDR3 loop spans 15 amino acids. The part of the CDR3 DNA that was read is TGTGCCAGCAGTAAACCTGGGGGTCCCACCGGG. Translated: CASSKPGGPTG. The complete CDR3 protein is CASSKPGGPTGQLYF.

This clone was detected ten times or more. The gene names given are mouse names. The read comes to an end 4 residues before the CDR3 does, leaving the germline J gene to fill in the end. The chain has TRBV13-3 and TRBJ2-1; TRBD1 aligns across 7 bases. The CDR3 contains 13 residues. Germline V gene lookup returns CDR1 NNHDY and CDR2 SYVADS. The CDR3 protein is CASTGTAWAEQFF. The part of the CDR3 DNA that was read is TGTGCCAGCACCGGGACAGCCTGGGCT.

Notes on this clone: Germline and genes: mouse. The read ends 4 residues shy of where the CDR3 ends; the end is completed using the germline J gene. The genes are TRBV19 and TRBJ2-1, with TRBD1 as a possible D gene (5 bases). CDR1 FNHDT and CDR2 SITEND come from the germline V gene (reference sequence). V was pared by 3 bases and J by 2 bases, with 9 bases between. The CDR3 runs 14 residues. CDR3 amino acids: CASSKTGYYAEQFF. The part of the CDR3 DNA that was read is TGTGCCAGCAGTAAAACAGGTTACTATGCT.

As to this clone: The genes are named according to mouse. The observed sequence ends 4 residues before the CDR3 terminus, with the missing tail filled in from the germline J gene. J is TRBJ2-3 and V is TRBV13-3; 9 nucleotides agree with TRBD2. There are 16 residues in the CDR3. V was pared by 2 bases and J by 0 bases, with 4 bases of the junction left unmatched. Per germline, CDR1 NNHDY and CDR2 SYVADS. The CDR3 loop is CASSERLGASAETLYF. Partial CDR3 DNA: TGTGCCAGCAGTGAAAGACTGGGGGCTAGTGCAGAA.

As regards this clone: Gene names are the mouse ones. Read data end 4 residues before the CDR3 end; the end is taken from the germline J gene. The rearrangement uses TRBV5 and TRBJ2-7; TRBD2 matches at 9 bases. This CDR3 has 14 amino acids. From germline, CDR1 is LGHNA and CDR2 YNLKQL (reference sequence). Here the CDR3 reads CASSLGTGRYEQYF. CDR3 DNA, as far as it was read: TGTGCCAGCAGCCTCGGGACTGGGCGGTAT.

This clone was counted many times. Gene names are mouse gene names. Sequencing ends 4 residues short of the CDR3 end; the germline J gene provides the rest. The chain recombines TRBV14 with TRBJ1-1, with TRBD1 as a possible D gene (5 bases). Germline V gene sequence: CDR1 SGHDT, CDR2 FRDEAV. The CDR3 loop spans 13 amino acids. V shed 2 bases and J shed 0 bases, with 5 bases lying between them. The sequenced part of the CDR3 DNA is TGTGCCAGCAGTTTGGACACAAACACA. Its protein product is CASSLDTNT. The whole CDR3 sequence is CASSLDTNTEVFF.

This clone has more than one count but fewer than ten. Gene names follow the mouse nomenclature. The CDR3 end is not reached by the read, which stops 4 residues before it; the germline J gene fills it in. The chain combines TRBV17 with TRBJ1-1; D is perhaps TRBD1 (6 bases). Trimming left V 1 base short and J 4 bases short, with 7 bases between. CDR1 is MNHDT, CDR2 YYDKIL, per germline. This CDR3 region has 13 residues. This CDR3 is CASSRGTATEVFF. The covered CDR3 bases are TGTGCTAGCAGTAGAGGGACAGCCACA.

This clone was recorded a few times. Genes here carry mouse names. The read finishes 3 residues shy of the CDR3 end, and the germline J gene is used to complete it. The chain recombines TRBV13-1 with TRBJ1-6; a weak D match, TRBD1 (5 bases). TRBJ1-6 is filed as an ORF, its function uncertain. The V gene's germline CDR1 is NSHNY and CDR2 SYGAGN. The CDR3 loop spans 16 amino acids. Trimming took 0 bases from V and 0 from J, leaving 7 bases between them. CDR3 loop: CASSDEQASYNSPLYF. Partial CDR3 DNA: TGTGCCAGCAGTGATGAACAGGCTTCCTATAATTCGCCC.